The 13 T cell receptor beta chains presented below share a single source sample, sequenced in a study of glioma-infiltrating T cells. Using RNA template, CDR3s of TCR alpha and beta were amplified with iRepertoire arm-PCR. MiXCR was run by TCRdb on the multiplex PCR reads, yielding one entry per CDR3 protein. The sample lists a few hundred thousand distinct CDR3 sequences; around 38% were seen once. The sample consisted of glioma tissue, nonneoplastic brain tissue, or PBMCs (not recorded which). These TCRs come from a human donor with low-grade glioma or glioblastoma, undergoing nonglioma brain surgery, or in good health (not recorded which).

This clonotype was recorded a few times. This chain joins TRBV28 and TRBJ2-1; 9 bases match TRBD1. The trim removed 6 bases at V and 7 bases at J, leaving 10 bases unmatched. Germline CDR1 reads MDHEN; CDR2 reads SYDVKM. CDR3 length: 15 amino acids. The CDR3: CASSPGGQGNNEQFF. CDR3 DNA: TGTGCCAGCAGCCCCGGGGGACAGGGTAATAATGAGCAGTTCTTC.

This clonotype was counted between two and nine times. The genes are TRBV7-2 and TRBJ2-1; 9 positions match TRBD2. Germline lookup yields CDR1 SGHTA and CDR2 FQGNSA. The CDR3 runs to 16 residues. The V gene end was trimmed by 1 base and the J gene end by 5 bases; junction bases not matched to a gene: 6. The CDR3 loop is CASSLGSSGEDNEQFF. The CDR3 DNA follows: TGTGCCAGCAGCTTAGGATCTAGCGGGGAAGACAATGAGCAGTTCTTC.

This clonotype was picked up a small number of times. CDR3 region: CASSRRGLAANTGELFF. The CDR3 DNA reads as TGTGCCAGCAGCCGTCGGGGACTAGCGGCGAACACCGGGGAGCTGTTTTTT. This sequence joins TRBV7-8 and TRBJ2-2; 11 bases map to TRBD2. Looked up from germline, CDR1 is SGHVS and CDR2 is FQNEAQ. The CDR3 runs to 17 residues. V was pared by 5 bases and J by 0 bases, with 5 bases of the junction left unmatched.

The chain employs TRBV20-1 and TRBJ1-2, with 9 bases identical to TRBD1. Looked up from germline, CDR1 is DFQATT and CDR2 is SNEGSKA (reference sequence). Trimming removed 4 bases from V and 6 bases from J; junction bases left unmatched: 9. The CDR3 is 14 amino acids. Here the CDR3 reads CSANLQGAGNGYTF. The CDR3 DNA reads as TGCAGTGCTAATCTACAGGGGGCTGGGAATGGCTACACCTTC.

Regarding this clonotype: Given a much more abundant clone one base away, this may be a read error. The genes are TRBV28 and TRBJ2-7; D is unclear. The J call may be wrong; the DNA end is better matched by TRBJ2-5. The CDR3 extends over 14 amino acids. Germline V gives CDR1 MDHEN, CDR2 SYDVKM. CDR3 protein: CASSLRAGQETQYF. The CDR3 DNA reads TGTGCCAGCAGTTTAAGAGCAGGACAAGAGACCCAGTACTTC.

This clonotype was recorded a few times. CDR3 in amino acids: CASSPIGQGVGTDTQYF. The CDR3 DNA is TGTGCCAGCTCACCTATTGGACAGGGAGTGGGCACAGATACGCAGTATTTT. J is TRBJ2-3 and V is TRBV18, with 8 nucleotides matching TRBD1. J gave up 1 base and V 3 bases, and 9 bases lay outside the gene matches. CDR1 is KGHSH and CDR2 is LQKENI in the germline V gene. The CDR3 is 17 residues long.

This clonotype was seen a handful of times. This chain uses TRBV4-1 with TRBJ2-3; D is possibly TRBD2 (5 bases). V dropped 2 bases and J dropped 3 bases, with 15 bases sitting between them. The CDR3 length is 16 residues. Germline V gives CDR1 MGHRA, CDR2 YSYEKL. The CDR3 here is CASSQLGPAGTDTQYF. The CDR3 nucleotides are TGCGCCAGCAGCCAACTAGGACCCGCGGGTACAGATACGCAGTATTTT.

The rearrangement joins TRBV7-2 to TRBJ2-3; 8 nucleotides align to TRBD2. The junction had 11 bases not matched to a gene; V was cut back by 5 bases and J by 4 bases. This CDR3 has 16 residues. Germline-derived CDR1 and CDR2 are SGHTA and FQGNSA. The CDR3 DNA is TGTGCCAGCAGCATCGCCGGGACTAGTCTCGCAGATACGCAGTATTTT. This sequence encodes CASSIAGTSLADTQYF.

This clonotype occurred a few times. The V and J genes are TRBV4-1 and TRBJ2-1; perhaps TRBD2 as D (5 bases). The CDR3 covers 15 residues. CDR1 and CDR2 (germline): MGHRA, YSYEKL. The V end was cut by 0 bases, the J end by 6 bases, with 12 bases between. The CDR3 reads CASSQEVLVLNEQFF. The CDR3 DNA is TGCGCCAGCAGCCAAGAGGTACTAGTCCTCAATGAGCAGTTCTTC.

This chain joins TRBV3-1 and TRBJ1-1; perhaps TRBD1 as D (5 bases). Germline assignment: CDR1 LGHDT and CDR2 YNNKEL (reference sequence). V lost 4 bases, J lost 4 bases, and 10 bases lay in between. This CDR3 spans 13 amino acids. This chain's CDR3 is CASSLQEGTEAFF. CDR3 DNA sequence: TGTGCCAGCAGCCTACAGGAGGGCACTGAAGCTTTCTTT.

The V gene is TRBV7-9, the J gene TRBJ1-6; D gene uncertain. CDR3 length: 12 amino acids. Trimming removed 8 bases from V and 3 bases from J, with 5 bases in between. CDR1 is SEHNR and CDR2 is FQNEAQ in the germline V gene (reference sequence). DNA of the CDR3: TGTGCCAGCTGGGGCTATAATTCACCCCTCCACTTT. Its translation is CASWGYNSPLHF.

The table lists this clonotype with a few counts. The chain links TRBV19 to TRBJ2-3, with 7 bases identical to TRBD2. V shed 3 bases, J shed 4 bases, and the junction held 7 bases outside the gene matches. In germline, CDR1 is LNHDA, CDR2 SQIVND (reference sequence). The length of the CDR3 is 15 residues. The CDR3 sequence is CASSISGGSADTQYF. Written as DNA, the CDR3 is TGTGCCAGTAGTATTTCCGGCGGGAGTGCAGATACGCAGTATTTT.

V is TRBV27 and J is TRBJ2-7, with 10 bases that match TRBD1. Looked up from germline, CDR1 is MNHEY and CDR2 is SMNVEV (reference sequence). The V gene end was trimmed by 4 bases and the J gene end by 7 bases; junction bases not matched to a gene: 16. The CDR3 consists of 17 residues. DNA for the CDR3: TGTGCCAGCAGTTCCGGCTATAGAGGACAGGGGGTGGGGGAGCAGTACTTC. Its translation: CASSSGYRGQGVGEQYF.